Sequencing of this TCR beta chain was carried out in a study of blood T cell repertoires in COVID-19. Looking at the study overall: The United States, Italy and Spain provided the acute and convalescent COVID-19 samples. Sources were T cells, B-cell-depleted T cells, or PBMCs; the material itself was cDNA or gDNA.

Produced via immunoSEQ multiplex PCR; TCRdb's table is partial and in-frame only. Counted here are about 280,000 clones, about nine tenths occurring once; the ten biggest clones make up 2% to 2.5%. Trimming took 2 bases from V and 10 from J, leaving 8 bases between them. The germline V gene has CDR1 SNHLY and CDR2 FYNNEI. The CDR3 is 12 amino acids. This receptor was taken from a woman in her forties or fifties who had recovered from COVID-19. Sequenced input: peripheral blood. The genes are TRBV2 and TRBJ2-2; D gene unclear. DNA of the CDR3: TGTGCCAGCAGTGAAATGGGCTCGGAGCTGTTTTTT. Amino acid sequence: CASSEMGSELFF.